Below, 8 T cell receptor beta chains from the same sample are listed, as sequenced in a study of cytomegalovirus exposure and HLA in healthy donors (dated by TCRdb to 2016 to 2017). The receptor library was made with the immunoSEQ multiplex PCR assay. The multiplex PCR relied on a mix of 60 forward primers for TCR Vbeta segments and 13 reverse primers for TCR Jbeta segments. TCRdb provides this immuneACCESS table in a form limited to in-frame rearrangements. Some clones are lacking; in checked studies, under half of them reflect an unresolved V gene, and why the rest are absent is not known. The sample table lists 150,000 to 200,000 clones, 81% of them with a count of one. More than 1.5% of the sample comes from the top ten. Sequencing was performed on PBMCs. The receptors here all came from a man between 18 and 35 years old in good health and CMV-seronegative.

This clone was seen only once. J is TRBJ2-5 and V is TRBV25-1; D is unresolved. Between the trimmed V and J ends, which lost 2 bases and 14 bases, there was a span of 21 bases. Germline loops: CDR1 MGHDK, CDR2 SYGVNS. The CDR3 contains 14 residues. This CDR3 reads CASSENLGSRGSYF. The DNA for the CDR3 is TGTGCCAGCAGTGAAAACCTTGGGTCCCGAGGTAGTTACTTC.

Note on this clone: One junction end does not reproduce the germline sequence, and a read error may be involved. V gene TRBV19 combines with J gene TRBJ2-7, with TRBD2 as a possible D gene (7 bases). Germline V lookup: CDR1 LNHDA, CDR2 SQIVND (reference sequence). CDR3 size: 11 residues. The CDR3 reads CASSNRGGGDF. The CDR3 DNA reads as TGTGCCAGTAGTAACCGGGGAGGGGGGGACTTC.

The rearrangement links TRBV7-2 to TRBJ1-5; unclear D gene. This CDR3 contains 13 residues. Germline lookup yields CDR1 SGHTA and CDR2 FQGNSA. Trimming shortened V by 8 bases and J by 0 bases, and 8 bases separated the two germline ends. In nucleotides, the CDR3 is TGTGCCAGCGCGCGGGATAGCAATCAGCCCCAGCATTTT. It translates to CASARDSNQPQHF.

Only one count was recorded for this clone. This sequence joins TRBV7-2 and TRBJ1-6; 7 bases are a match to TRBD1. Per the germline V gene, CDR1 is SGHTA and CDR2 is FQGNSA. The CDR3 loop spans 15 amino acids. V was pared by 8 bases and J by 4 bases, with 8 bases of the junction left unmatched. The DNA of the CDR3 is TGTGCCAGCGGCGGGACAGTGGGGTATAATTCACCCCTCCACTTT. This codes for CASGGTVGYNSPLHF.

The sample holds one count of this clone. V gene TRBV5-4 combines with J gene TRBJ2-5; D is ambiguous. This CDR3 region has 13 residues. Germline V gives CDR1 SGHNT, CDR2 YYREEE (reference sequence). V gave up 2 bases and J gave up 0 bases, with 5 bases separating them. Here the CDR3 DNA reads TGTGCCAGCAGCTTCAACAACCAAGAGACCCAGTACTTC. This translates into CASSFNNQETQYF.

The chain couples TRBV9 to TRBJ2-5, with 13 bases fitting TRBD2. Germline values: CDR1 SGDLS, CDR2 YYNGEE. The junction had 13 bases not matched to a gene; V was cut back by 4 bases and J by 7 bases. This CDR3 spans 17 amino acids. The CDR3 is CASSPWTSGGISGTQYF. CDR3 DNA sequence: TGTGCCAGCAGCCCTTGGACTAGCGGGGGTATAAGTGGGACCCAGTACTTC.

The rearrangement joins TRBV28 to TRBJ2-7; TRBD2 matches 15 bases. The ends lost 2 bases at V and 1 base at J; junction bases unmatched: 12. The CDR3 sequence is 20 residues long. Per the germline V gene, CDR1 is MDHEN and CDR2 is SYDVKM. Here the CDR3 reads CASSLRIGTSGGQYSYEQYF. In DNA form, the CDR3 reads TGTGCCAGCAGTTTAAGAATCGGGACTAGCGGGGGGCAGTATTCCTACGAGCAGTACTTC.

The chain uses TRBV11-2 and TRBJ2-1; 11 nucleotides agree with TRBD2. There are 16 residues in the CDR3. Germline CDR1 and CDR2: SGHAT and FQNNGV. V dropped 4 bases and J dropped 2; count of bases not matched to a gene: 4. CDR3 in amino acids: CASSSLAGGTYNEQFF. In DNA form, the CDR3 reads TGTGCCAGCAGCTCCTTAGCGGGAGGGACCTACAATGAGCAGTTCTTC.